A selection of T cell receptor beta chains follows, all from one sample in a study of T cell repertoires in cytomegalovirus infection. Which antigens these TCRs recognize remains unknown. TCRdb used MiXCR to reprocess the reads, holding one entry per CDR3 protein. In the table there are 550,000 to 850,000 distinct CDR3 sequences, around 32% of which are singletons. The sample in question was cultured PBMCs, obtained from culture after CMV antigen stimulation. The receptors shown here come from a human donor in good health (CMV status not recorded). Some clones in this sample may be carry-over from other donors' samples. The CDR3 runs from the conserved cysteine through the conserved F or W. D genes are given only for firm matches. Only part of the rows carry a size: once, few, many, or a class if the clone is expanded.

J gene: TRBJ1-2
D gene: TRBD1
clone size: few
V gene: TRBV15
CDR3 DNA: TGTGCCACCAGCAGAAGACAGGGGTACAACTATGGCTACACCTTC
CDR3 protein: CATSRRQGYNYGYTF

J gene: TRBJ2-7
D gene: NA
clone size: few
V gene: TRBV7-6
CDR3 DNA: TGTGCCAGCAGCGAGGACATTTCCGAGCAGTACTTC
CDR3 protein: CASSEDISEQYF

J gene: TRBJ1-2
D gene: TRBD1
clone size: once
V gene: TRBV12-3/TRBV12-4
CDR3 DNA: TGTGCCAGCAGCCTGGGACAGCCGTTCTATGGCTACACCTTC
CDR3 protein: CASSLGQPFYGYTF

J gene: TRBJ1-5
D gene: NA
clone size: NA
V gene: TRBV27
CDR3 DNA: TGTGCCAGCAGTTTGACCCAGCACAATCAGCCCCAGCATTTT
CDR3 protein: CASSLTQHNQPQHF

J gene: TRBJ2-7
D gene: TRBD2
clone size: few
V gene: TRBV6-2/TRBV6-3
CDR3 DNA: TGTGCCAGCAGCCGAGGACTAGCGGGAGTTGGCTCCTACGAGCAGTACTTC
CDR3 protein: CASSRGLAGVGSYEQYF

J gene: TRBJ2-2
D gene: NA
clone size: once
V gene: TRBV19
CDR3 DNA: TGTGCCAGTAGCCCCGTCGGGGCCCCCACCGGGGAGCTGTTTTTT
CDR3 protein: CASSPVGAPTGELFF

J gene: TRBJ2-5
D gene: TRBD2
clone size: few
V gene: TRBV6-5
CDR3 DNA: TGTGCCAGCAGTTACGGGACTAGGCAAAAGACCCAGTACTTC
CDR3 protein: CASSYGTRQKTQYF

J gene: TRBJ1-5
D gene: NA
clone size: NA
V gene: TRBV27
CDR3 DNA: TGTGCCAGCAGCCCCAAACAGGTTAATAGCAATCAGCCCCAGCATTTT
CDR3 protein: CASSPKQVNSNQPQHF

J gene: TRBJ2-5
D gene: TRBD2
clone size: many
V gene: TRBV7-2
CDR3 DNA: TGTGCCAGCAGCCACAGAGGCCTAGCGGGGAACCAAGAGACCCAGTACTTC
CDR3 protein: CASSHRGLAGNQETQYF

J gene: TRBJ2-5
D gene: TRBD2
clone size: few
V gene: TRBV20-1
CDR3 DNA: TGCAGTGCTGCTCGGATAGCGGGAGTTTTTGAGACCCAGTACTTC
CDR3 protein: CSAARIAGVFETQYF

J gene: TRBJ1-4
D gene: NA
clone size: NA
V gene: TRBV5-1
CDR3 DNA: TGCGCCAGCAGCTTGGGGACGTTTACTAATGAAAAACTGTTTTTT
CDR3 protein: CASSLGTFTNEKLFF

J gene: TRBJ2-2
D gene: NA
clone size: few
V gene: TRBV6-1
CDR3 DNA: TGTGCCAGCAGGACGCCGGGCACCGGGGAGCTGTTTTTT
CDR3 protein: CASRTPGTGELFF

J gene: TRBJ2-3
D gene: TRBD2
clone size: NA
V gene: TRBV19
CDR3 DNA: TGTGCCAGTAGTATAACTGCGGGAGCCCCAGATACGCAGTATTTT
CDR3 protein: CASSITAGAPDTQYF

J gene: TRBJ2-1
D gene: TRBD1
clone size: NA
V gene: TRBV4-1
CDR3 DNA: TGCGCCAGCAGCCGAGGACAGGGGGGGAATGAGCAGTTCTTC
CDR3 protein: CASSRGQGGNEQFF

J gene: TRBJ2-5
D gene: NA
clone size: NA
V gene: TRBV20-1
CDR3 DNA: TGCAGTGCTAGTAGCCAAGAGACCCAGTACTTC
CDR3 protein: CSASSQETQYF

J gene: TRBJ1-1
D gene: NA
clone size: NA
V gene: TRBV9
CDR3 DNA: TGTGCCAGCAGCGTAGCTGGGCTGGCTGAAGCTTTCTTT
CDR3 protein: CASSVAGLAEAFF

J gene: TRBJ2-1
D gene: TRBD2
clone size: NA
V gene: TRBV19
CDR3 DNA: TGTGCCAGTAGTACCCTAGCGGGAGGGCCTTTGGATGAGCAGTTCTTC
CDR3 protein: CASSTLAGGPLDEQFF

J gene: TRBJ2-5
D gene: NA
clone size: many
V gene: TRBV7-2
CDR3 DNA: TGTGCCAGCAGCTTCGAGGGGGGGCCGGGGGAGACCCAGTACTTC
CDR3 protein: CASSFEGGPGETQYF

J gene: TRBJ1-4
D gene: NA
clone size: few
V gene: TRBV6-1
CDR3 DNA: TGTGCCAGCAGCCCGGCAGGTCCAGTTCCAACTAATGAAAAACTGTTTTTT
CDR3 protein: CASSPAGPVPTNEKLFF

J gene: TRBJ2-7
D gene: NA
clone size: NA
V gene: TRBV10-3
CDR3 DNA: TGTGCCACCAGACAGGATGACTCCTACGAGCAGTACTTC
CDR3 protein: CATRQDDSYEQYF

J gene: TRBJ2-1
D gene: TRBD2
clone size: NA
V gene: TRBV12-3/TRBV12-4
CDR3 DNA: TGTGCCAGCAGCTCAAACGGGGAGGGCTCCTACAATGAGCAGTTCTTC
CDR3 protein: CASSSNGEGSYNEQFF

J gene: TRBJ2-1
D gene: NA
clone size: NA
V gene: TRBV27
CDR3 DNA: TGTGCCAGCGGGCGGGCGGGGTACAATGAGCAGTTCTTC
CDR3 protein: CASGRAGYNEQFF

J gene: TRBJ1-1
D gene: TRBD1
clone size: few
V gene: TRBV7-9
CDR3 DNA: TGTGCCAGCAGCCCCAGGGACAGTAAAATGAACACTGAAGCTTTCTTT
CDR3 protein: CASSPRDSKMNTEAFF

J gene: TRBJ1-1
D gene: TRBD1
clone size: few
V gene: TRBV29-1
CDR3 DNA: TGCAGCGTTGTTCGGGACAGGGGGACTGAAGCTTTCTTT
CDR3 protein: CSVVRDRGTEAFF